These T cell receptor beta chains were read from a single sample in a study of PD-1 blockade in classical Hodgkin lymphoma. The assay was immunoSEQ multiplex PCR, and TCRdb's table has in-frame clones only and misses some. Of about 13,000 clones detected, about 80% appear once; the ten largest clones hold roughly 24%. The sample here was peripheral blood mononuclear cells (PBMCs), taken at baseline. Receptors originate from a human donor with classical Hodgkin lymphoma. Each CDR3 is given with its conserved first and last residue. Each record gives: J gene, V gene, D gene, clone size, CDR3 DNA, CDR3 protein. The D gene is left open where the match is weak. Part of the rows lack a size; the others show once, few, many or a class for expanded clones.

j_call: TRBJ1-1
v_call: TRBV18
d_call: -
clone_size: -
cdr3_nt: TGTGCCAGCTCACCACCCCGGGACATACAAGTGAACACTGAAGCTTTCTTT
cdr3_aa: CASSPPRDIQVNTEAFF

j_call: TRBJ2-5
v_call: TRBV13
d_call: -
clone_size: -
cdr3_nt: TGTGCCAGCAGCTCGGTTGGGGAGACCCAGTACTTC
cdr3_aa: CASSSVGETQYF

j_call: TRBJ1-1
v_call: TRBV11-2
d_call: -
clone_size: -
cdr3_nt: TGTGCCAGCAGCCACGGACAAAACACTGAAGCTTTCTTT
cdr3_aa: CASSHGQNTEAFF

j_call: TRBJ2-1
v_call: TRBV2
d_call: TRBD1
clone_size: -
cdr3_nt: TGTGCCAGCAGGACGACAGGGAGCTCCTACAATGAGCAGTTCTTC
cdr3_aa: CASRTTGSSYNEQFF

j_call: TRBJ1-2
v_call: TRBV10-3
d_call: -
clone_size: -
cdr3_nt: TGTGCCACTCGTTTAATCCAGGGCTACACCTTC
cdr3_aa: CATRLIQGYTF

j_call: TRBJ2-1
v_call: TRBV2
d_call: TRBD2
clone_size: -
cdr3_nt: TGTGCCAGCAGTGAACAGGCTCCCACTATAGCGGGGGAGCAGTTCTTC
cdr3_aa: CASSEQAPTIAGEQFF

j_call: TRBJ2-1
v_call: TRBV10-3
d_call: -
clone_size: -
cdr3_nt: TGTGCCATCAGTGGAGGGGATGAGCAGTTCTTC
cdr3_aa: CAISGGDEQFF

j_call: TRBJ2-3
v_call: TRBV5-1
d_call: -
clone_size: -
cdr3_nt: TGCGCCAGCAGCTTGGAGTCTAGCACAGATACGCAGTATTTT
cdr3_aa: CASSLESSTDTQYF

j_call: TRBJ1-2
v_call: TRBV7-3
d_call: -
clone_size: -
cdr3_nt: TGTGCCAGCAGCTTAATTAGCGGGGCCGGCTACACCTTC
cdr3_aa: CASSLISGAGYTF

j_call: TRBJ1-5
v_call: TRBV28
d_call: -
clone_size: -
cdr3_nt: TGTGCCAGCAGTTTATCGGTTGGACGGTCTAATCAGCCCCAGCATTTT
cdr3_aa: CASSLSVGRSNQPQHF

j_call: TRBJ2-5
v_call: TRBV29-1
d_call: -
clone_size: -
cdr3_nt: TGCAGCGTGGGGGGACCCTTGACGAGGGAGACCCAGTACTTC
cdr3_aa: CSVGGPLTRETQYF

j_call: TRBJ1-2
v_call: TRBV7-2
d_call: -
clone_size: -
cdr3_nt: TGTGCCAGCAGCCCAAACGCCGCCATTGGCTACACCTTC
cdr3_aa: CASSPNAAIGYTF

j_call: TRBJ2-2
v_call: TRBV6-6
d_call: TRBD1
clone_size: -
cdr3_nt: TGTGCCAGCAGCGGACAGGGAAACACCGGGGAGCTGTTTTTT
cdr3_aa: CASSGQGNTGELFF

j_call: TRBJ2-4
v_call: TRBV9
d_call: TRBD2
clone_size: -
cdr3_nt: TGTGCCAGCAGCCCCCACTCGGGACTAGCGGGGGCGGGAGCCAAAAACATTCAGTACTTC
cdr3_aa: CASSPHSGLAGAGAKNIQYF

j_call: TRBJ1-3
v_call: TRBV5-1
d_call: -
clone_size: -
cdr3_nt: TGCGCCAGCAGCTTGAAGGGGCCCTCTGGAAACACCATATATTTT
cdr3_aa: CASSLKGPSGNTIYF

j_call: TRBJ2-7
v_call: TRBV2
d_call: -
clone_size: -
cdr3_nt: TGTGCCAGCAAGGGGGGGAGGGGCAGGAAACCCTACGAGCAGTACTTC
cdr3_aa: CASKGGRGRKPYEQYF

j_call: TRBJ1-2
v_call: TRBV19
d_call: -
clone_size: once
cdr3_nt: TGTGCCAGTAGTATAGTAGGAGGCTATGGCTACACCTTC
cdr3_aa: CASSIVGGYGYTF

j_call: TRBJ2-1
v_call: TRBV5-4
d_call: -
clone_size: once
cdr3_nt: TGTGCCAGCAGTTTTAGGGGGGGGCCGGGTGAGCAGTTCTTC
cdr3_aa: CASSFRGGPGEQFF

j_call: TRBJ1-5
v_call: TRBV5-1
d_call: -
clone_size: medium-sized
cdr3_nt: TGCGCCAGCAGCTTATCCGGGTCCCCAGTTCAGCCCCAGCATTTT
cdr3_aa: CASSLSGSPVQPQHF

j_call: TRBJ1-2
v_call: TRBV6-5
d_call: -
clone_size: -
cdr3_nt: TGTGCCAGCAAAGCGACAGGCTACTATGGCTACACCTTC
cdr3_aa: CASKATGYYGYTF

j_call: TRBJ2-7
v_call: TRBV7-2
d_call: TRBD1
clone_size: -
cdr3_nt: TGTGCCAGCAGCTTAGGAAGGGGGCTCTCCTACGAGCAGTACTTC
cdr3_aa: CASSLGRGLSYEQYF